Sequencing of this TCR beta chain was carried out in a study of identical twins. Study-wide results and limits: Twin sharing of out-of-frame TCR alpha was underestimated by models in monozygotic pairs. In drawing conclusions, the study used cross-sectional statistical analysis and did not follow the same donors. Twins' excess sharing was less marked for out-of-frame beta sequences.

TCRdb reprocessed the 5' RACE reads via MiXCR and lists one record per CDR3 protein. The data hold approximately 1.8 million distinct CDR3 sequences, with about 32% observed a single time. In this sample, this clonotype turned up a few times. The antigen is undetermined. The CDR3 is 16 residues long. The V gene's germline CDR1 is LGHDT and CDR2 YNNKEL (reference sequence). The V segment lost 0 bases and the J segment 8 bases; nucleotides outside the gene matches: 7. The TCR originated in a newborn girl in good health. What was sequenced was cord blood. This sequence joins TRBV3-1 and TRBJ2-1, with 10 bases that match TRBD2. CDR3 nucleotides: TGTGCCAGCAGCCAAGATGGAGCTAGCGGGGGACATGAGCAGTTCTTC. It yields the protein CASSQDGASGGHEQFF.